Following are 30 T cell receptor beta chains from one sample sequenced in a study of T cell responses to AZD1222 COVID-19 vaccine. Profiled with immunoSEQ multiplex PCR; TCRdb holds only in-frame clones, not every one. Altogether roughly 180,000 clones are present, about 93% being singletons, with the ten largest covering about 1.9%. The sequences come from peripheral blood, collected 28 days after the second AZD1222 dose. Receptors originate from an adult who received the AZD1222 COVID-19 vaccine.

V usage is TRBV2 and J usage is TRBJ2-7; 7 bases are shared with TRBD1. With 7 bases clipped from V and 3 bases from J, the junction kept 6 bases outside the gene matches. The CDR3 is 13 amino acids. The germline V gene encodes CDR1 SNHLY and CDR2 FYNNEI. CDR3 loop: CASTRGYIYEQYF. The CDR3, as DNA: TGTGCCAGCACCAGGGGGTATATCTACGAGCAGTACTTC.

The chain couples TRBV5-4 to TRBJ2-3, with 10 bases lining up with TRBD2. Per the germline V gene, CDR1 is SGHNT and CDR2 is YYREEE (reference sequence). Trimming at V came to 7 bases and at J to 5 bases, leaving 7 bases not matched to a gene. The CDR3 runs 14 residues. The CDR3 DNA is TGTGCCAGCGCCGCAGTAGCGGGAGGAGATACGCAGTATTTT. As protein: CASAAVAGGDTQYF.

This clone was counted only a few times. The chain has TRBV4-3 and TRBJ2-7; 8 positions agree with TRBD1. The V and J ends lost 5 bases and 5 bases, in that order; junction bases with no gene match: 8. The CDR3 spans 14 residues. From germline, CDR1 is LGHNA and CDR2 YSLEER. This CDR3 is CASSNNLDRDEQYF. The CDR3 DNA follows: TGCGCCAGCAGCAACAACTTGGACAGGGACGAGCAGTACTTC.

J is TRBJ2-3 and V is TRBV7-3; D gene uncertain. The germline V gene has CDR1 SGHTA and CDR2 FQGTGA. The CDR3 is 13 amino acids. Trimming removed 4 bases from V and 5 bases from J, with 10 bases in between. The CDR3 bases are TGTGCCAGCAGCTCAGAACAGATAGATACGCAGTATTTT. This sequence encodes CASSSEQIDTQYF.

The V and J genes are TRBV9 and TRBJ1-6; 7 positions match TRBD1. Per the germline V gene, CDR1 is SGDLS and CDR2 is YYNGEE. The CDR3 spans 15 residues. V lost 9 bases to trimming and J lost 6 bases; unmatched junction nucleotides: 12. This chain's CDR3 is CAKRGAGGCNSPLHF. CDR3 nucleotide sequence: TGTGCCAAAAGGGGGGCAGGGGGTTGTAATTCACCCCTCCACTTT.

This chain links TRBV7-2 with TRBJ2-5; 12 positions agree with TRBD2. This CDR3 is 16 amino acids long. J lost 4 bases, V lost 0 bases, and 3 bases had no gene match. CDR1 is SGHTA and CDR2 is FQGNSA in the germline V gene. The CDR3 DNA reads TGTGCCAGCAGCTTAGCTTCTAGCGGGGGGGGAGAGACCCAGTACTTC. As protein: CASSLASSGGGETQYF.

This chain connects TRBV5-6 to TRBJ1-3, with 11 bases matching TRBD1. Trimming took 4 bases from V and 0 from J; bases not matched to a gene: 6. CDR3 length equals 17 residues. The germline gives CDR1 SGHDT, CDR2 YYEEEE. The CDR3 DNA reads TGTGCCAGCAGCCAAGGGACAGGGGGACGCTCTGGAAACACCATATATTTT. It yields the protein CASSQGTGGRSGNTIYF. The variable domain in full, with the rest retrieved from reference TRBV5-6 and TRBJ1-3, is DAGVTQSPTHLIKTRGQQVTLRCSPKSGHDTVSWYQQALGQGPQFIFQYYEEEERQRGNFPDRFSGHQFPNYSSELNVNALLLGDSALYLCASSQGTGGRSGNTIYFGEGSWLTVV.

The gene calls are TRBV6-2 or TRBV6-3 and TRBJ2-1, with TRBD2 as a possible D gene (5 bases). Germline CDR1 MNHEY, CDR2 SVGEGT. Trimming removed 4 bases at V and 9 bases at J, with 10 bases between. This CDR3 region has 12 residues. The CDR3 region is CASSFRGGEQFF. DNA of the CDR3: TGTGCCAGCAGTTTTCGGGGTGGTGAGCAGTTCTTC.

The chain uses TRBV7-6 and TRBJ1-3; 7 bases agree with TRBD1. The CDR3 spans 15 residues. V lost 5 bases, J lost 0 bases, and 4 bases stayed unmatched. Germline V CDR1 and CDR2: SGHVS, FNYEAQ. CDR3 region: CASSPGTVSGNTIYF. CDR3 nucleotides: TGTGCCAGCAGCCCAGGGACAGTCTCTGGAAACACCATATATTTT.

The DNA of the CDR3 is TGTGCCAGCAGACTAGACAGTGACACTGAAGCTTTCTTT. Encoded protein: CASRLDSDTEAFF. The rearrangement uses TRBV28 and TRBJ1-1; TRBD1 is a possible D gene (5 bases). From germline, CDR1 is MDHEN and CDR2 SYDVKM. V shed 6 bases and J shed 3 bases, with 11 bases lying between them. The CDR3 loop spans 13 amino acids.

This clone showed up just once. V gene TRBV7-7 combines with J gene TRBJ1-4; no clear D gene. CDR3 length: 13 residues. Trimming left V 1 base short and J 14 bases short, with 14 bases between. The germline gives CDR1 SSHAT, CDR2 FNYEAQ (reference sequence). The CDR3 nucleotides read TGTGCCAGCAGCTTAGGTTTCGACCAGACCCTGTTTTTT. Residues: CASSLGFDQTLFF.

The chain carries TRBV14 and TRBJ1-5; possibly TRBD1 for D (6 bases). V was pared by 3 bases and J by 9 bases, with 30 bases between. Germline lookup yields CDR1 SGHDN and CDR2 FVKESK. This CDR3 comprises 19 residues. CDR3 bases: TGTGCCAGCAGCCACCCAAGAGGGTGGACCGGGACAAGGGAAACGCCCCAGCATTTT. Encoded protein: CASSHPRGWTGTRETPQHF.

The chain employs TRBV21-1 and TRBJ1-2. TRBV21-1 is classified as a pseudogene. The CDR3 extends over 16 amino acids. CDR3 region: CASSKEVNRDYDGYTF. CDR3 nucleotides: TGTGCCAGCAGCAAAGAGGTGAACAGGGACTATGATGGCTACACCTTC.

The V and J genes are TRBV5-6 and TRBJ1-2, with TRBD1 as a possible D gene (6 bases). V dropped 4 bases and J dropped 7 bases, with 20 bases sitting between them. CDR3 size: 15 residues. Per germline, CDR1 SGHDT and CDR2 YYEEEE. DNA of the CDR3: TGTGCCAGCAGCCAGGGAGGACGCAGGGGCGGTGGCTACACCTTC. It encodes CASSQGGRRGGGYTF.

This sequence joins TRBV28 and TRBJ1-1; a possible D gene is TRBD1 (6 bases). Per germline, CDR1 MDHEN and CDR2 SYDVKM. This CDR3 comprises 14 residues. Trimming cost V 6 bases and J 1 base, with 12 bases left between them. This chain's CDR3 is CASRGGQENTEAFF. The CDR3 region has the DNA TGTGCCAGCAGGGGGGGACAAGAGAACACTGAAGCTTTCTTT.

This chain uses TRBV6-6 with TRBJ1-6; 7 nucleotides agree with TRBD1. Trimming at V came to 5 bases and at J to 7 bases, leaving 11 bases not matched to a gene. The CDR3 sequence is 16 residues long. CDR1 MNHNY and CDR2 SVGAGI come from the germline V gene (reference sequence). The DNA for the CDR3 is TGTGCCAGCAGTCTGGTAGGGGGCGAGTCGAATTCACCCCTCCACTTT. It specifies CASSLVGGESNSPLHF.

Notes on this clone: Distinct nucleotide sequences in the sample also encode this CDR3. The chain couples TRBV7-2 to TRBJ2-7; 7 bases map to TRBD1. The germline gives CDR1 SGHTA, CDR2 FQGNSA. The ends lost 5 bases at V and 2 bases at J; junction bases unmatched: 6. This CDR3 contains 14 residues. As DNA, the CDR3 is TGTGCCAGCAGCCTAGGGGGCGGGCCCTACGAGCAGTACTTC. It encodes CASSLGGGPYEQYF.

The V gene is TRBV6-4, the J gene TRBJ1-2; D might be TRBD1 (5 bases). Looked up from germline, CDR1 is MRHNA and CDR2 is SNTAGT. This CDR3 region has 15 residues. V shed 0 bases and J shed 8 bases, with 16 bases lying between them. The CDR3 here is CASSDSPGPGGGYTF. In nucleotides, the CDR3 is TGTGCCAGCAGTGACTCGCCGGGGCCCGGAGGGGGCTACACCTTC.

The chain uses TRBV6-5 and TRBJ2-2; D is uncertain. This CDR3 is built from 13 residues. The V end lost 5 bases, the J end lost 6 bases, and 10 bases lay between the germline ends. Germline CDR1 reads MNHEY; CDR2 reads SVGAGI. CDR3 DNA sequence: TGTGCCAGCAGTACAATGCAAGCCGGGGAGCTGTTTTTT. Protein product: CASSTMQAGELFF.

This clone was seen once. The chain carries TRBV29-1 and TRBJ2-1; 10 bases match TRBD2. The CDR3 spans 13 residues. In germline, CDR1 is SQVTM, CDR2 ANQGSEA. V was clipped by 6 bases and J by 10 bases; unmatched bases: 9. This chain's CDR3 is CSVAGLASVEQFF. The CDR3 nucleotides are TGCAGCGTGGCGGGACTAGCGTCCGTAGAGCAGTTCTTC.

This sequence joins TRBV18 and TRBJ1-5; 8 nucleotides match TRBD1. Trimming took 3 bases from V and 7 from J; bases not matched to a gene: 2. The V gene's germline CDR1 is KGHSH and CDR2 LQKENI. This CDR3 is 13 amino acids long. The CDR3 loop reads CASSPTGEQPQHF. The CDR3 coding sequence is TGTGCCAGCTCACCGACAGGGGAACAGCCCCAGCATTTT.

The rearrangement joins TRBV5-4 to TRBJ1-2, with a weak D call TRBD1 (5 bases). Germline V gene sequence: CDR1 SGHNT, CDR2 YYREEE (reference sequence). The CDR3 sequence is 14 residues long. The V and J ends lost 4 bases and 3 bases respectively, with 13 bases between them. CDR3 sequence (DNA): TGTGCCAGCAGCCCGGATCAGGGCGACTATGGCTACACCTTC. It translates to CASSPDQGDYGYTF. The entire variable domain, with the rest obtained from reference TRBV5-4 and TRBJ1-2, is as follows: ETGVTQSPTHLIKTRGQQVTLRCSSQSGHNTVSWYQQALGQGPQFIFQYYREEENGRGNFPPRFSGLQFPNYSSELNVNALELDDSALYLCASSPDQGDYGYTFGSGTRLTVV.

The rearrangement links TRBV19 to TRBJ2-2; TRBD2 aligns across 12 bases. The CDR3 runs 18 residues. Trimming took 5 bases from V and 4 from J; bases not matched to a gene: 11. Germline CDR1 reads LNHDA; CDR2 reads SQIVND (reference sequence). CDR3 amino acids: CASSPVSLAGGRTGELFF. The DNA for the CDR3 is TGTGCCAGTAGTCCCGTTTCCCTAGCGGGGGGGCGCACCGGGGAGCTGTTTTTT.

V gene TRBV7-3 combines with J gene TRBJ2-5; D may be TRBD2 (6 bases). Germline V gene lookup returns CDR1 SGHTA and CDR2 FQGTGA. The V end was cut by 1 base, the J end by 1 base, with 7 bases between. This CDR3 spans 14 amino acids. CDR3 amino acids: CASSLMGLQETQYF. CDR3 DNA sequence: TGTGCCAGCAGCTTAATGGGACTCCAAGAGACCCAGTACTTC.

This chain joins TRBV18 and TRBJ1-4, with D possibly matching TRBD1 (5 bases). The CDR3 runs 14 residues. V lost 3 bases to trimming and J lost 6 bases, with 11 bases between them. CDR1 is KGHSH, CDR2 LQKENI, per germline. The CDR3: CASSPRGQDEKLFF. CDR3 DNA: TGTGCCAGCTCACCCCGAGGACAAGATGAAAAACTGTTTTTT.

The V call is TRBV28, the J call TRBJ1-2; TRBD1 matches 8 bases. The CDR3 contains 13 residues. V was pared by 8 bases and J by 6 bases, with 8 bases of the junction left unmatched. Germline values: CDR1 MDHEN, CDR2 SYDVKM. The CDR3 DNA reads TGTGCCAGCGCTCTAGGACAGGGCAATGGCTACACCTTC. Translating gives CASALGQGNGYTF.

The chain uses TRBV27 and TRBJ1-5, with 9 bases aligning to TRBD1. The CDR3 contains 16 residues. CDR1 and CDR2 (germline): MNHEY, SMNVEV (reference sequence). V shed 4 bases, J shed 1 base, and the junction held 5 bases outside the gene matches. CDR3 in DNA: TGTGCCAGCAGTTCCTTGACAGGGGGAAGCAATCAGCCCCAGCATTTT. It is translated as CASSSLTGGSNQPQHF.

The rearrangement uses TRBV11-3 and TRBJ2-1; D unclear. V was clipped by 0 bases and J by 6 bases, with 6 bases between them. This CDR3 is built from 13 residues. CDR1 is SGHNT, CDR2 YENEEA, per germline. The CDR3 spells CASSLDPTNEQFF. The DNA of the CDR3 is TGTGCCAGCAGCTTAGACCCTACCAATGAGCAGTTCTTC.

The CDR3: CASSQESTPRRGGPSLRNEQFF. DNA of the CDR3: TGCGCCAGCAGCCAAGAATCTACTCCCCGGCGGGGGGGCCCCTCCTTACGCAATGAGCAGTTCTTC. V gene TRBV4-3 combines with J gene TRBJ2-1; 9 bases align to TRBD2. V was clipped by 0 bases and J by 6 bases; unmatched bases: 24. The CDR3 covers 22 residues. Germline CDR1 and CDR2: LGHNA and YSLEER.

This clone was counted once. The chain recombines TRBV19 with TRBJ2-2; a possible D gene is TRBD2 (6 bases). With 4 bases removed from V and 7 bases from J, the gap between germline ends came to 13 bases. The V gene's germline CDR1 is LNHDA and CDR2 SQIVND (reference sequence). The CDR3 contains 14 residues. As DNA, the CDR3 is TGTGCCAGTAGTAATCGGCCGGAGGGCGGGGAGCTGTTTTTT. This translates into CASSNRPEGGELFF. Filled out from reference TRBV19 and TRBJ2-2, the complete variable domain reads DGGITQSPKYLFRKEGQNVTLSCEQNLNHDAMYWYRQDPGQGLRLIYYSQIVNDFQKGDIAEGYSVSREKKESFPLTVTSAQKNPTAFYLCASSNRPEGGELFFGEGSRLTVL.